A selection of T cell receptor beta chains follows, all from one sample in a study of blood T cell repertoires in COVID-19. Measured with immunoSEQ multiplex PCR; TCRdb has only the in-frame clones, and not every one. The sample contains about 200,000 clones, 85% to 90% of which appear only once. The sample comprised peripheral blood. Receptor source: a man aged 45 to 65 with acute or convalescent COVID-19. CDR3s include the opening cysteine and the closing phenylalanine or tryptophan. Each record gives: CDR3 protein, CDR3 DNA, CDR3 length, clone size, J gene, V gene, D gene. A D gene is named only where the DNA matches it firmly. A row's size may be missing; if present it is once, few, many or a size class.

cdr3_aa: CASSRTGANEKLFF
cdr3_nt: TGTGCCAGCAGCCGGACAGGGGCTAATGAAAAACTGTTTTTT
cdr3_length: 14
clone_size: few
j_call: TRBJ1-4
v_call: TRBV16
d_call: TRBD1

cdr3_aa: CASSTGRSPNQPQHF
cdr3_nt: TGTGCCAGCAGCACAGGTCGCAGTCCCAATCAGCCCCAGCATTTT
cdr3_length: 15
clone_size: -
j_call: TRBJ1-5
v_call: TRBV6-6
d_call: -

cdr3_aa: CASSESSRGTEAFF
cdr3_nt: TGCGCCAGCAGTGAGTCGAGTCGGGGCACTGAAGCTTTCTTT
cdr3_length: 14
clone_size: -
j_call: TRBJ1-1
v_call: TRBV10-1
d_call: -

cdr3_aa: CASSFRGTGELFF
cdr3_nt: TGCGCCAGCAGCTTCAGGGGCACCGGGGAGCTGTTTTTT
cdr3_length: 13
clone_size: -
j_call: TRBJ2-2
v_call: TRBV5-1
d_call: -

cdr3_aa: CASSQDMGVAGKGNEQFF
cdr3_nt: TGCGCCAGCAGCCAAGATATGGGGGTAGCGGGGAAAGGAAATGAGCAGTTCTTC
cdr3_length: 18
clone_size: -
j_call: TRBJ2-1
v_call: TRBV4-1
d_call: TRBD2

cdr3_aa: CASRPTQETQYF
cdr3_nt: TGTGCCAGCAGGCCGACACAAGAGACCCAGTACTTC
cdr3_length: 12
clone_size: -
j_call: TRBJ2-5
v_call: TRBV11-2
d_call: -

cdr3_aa: CASSLRGGETQYF
cdr3_nt: TGTGCCAGCAGCTTACGTGGGGGGGAGACCCAGTACTTC
cdr3_length: 13
clone_size: -
j_call: TRBJ2-5
v_call: TRBV7-9
d_call: -

cdr3_aa: CASSLAASGGPFAPGANVLTF
cdr3_nt: TGTGCCAGCAGCTTAGCAGCTAGCGGGGGGCCATTCGCGCCGGGGGCCAACGTCCTGACTTTC
cdr3_length: 21
clone_size: once
j_call: TRBJ2-6
v_call: TRBV7-2
d_call: TRBD2

cdr3_aa: CASRPAEGYEKLFF
cdr3_nt: TGTGCCAGCAGGCCGGCGGAGGGATATGAAAAACTGTTTTTT
cdr3_length: 14
clone_size: -
j_call: TRBJ1-4
v_call: TRBV6-5
d_call: -

cdr3_aa: CASHPGSGYEQYF
cdr3_nt: TGTGCCAGCCATCCTGGGTCGGGATACGAGCAGTACTTC
cdr3_length: 13
clone_size: -
j_call: TRBJ2-7
v_call: TRBV2
d_call: -

cdr3_aa: CASTQGLVNEKLFF
cdr3_nt: TGTGCCAGCACTCAGGGTTTAGTTAATGAAAAACTGTTTTTT
cdr3_length: 14
clone_size: -
j_call: TRBJ1-4
v_call: TRBV6-5
d_call: -

cdr3_aa: CASSPRQGLQETQYF
cdr3_nt: TGTGCCAGCAGCCCGAGACAGGGCTTACAAGAGACCCAGTACTTC
cdr3_length: 15
clone_size: -
j_call: TRBJ2-5
v_call: TRBV6-5
d_call: TRBD1

cdr3_aa: CASSPGHGTQYF
cdr3_nt: TGTGCCAGCTCACCTGGACACGGGACGCAGTATTTT
cdr3_length: 12
clone_size: few
j_call: TRBJ2-3
v_call: TRBV18
d_call: -

cdr3_aa: CASSLTGSSYNEQFF
cdr3_nt: TGTGCCAGCAGCTTAACGGGAAGCTCCTACAATGAGCAGTTCTTC
cdr3_length: 15
clone_size: -
j_call: TRBJ2-1
v_call: TRBV7-6
d_call: -

cdr3_aa: CASSLGELGGYGYTF
cdr3_nt: TGTGCCAGCAGCTTAGGAGAGTTGGGGGGCTATGGCTACACCTTC
cdr3_length: 15
clone_size: few
j_call: TRBJ1-2
v_call: TRBV7-2
d_call: -

cdr3_aa: CASSIQGAGETQYF
cdr3_nt: TGTGCCAGTAGTATACAGGGGGCGGGGGAGACCCAGTACTTC
cdr3_length: 14
clone_size: -
j_call: TRBJ2-5
v_call: TRBV19
d_call: TRBD1

cdr3_aa: CATSDAGTGEDTQYF
cdr3_nt: TGTGCCACCAGTGACGCCGGGACAGGGGAAGATACGCAGTATTTT
cdr3_length: 15
clone_size: once
j_call: TRBJ2-3
v_call: TRBV24-1
d_call: TRBD1

cdr3_aa: CATSRGGGNYGYTF
cdr3_nt: TGTGCCACCAGCAGAGGCGGGGGTAACTATGGCTACACCTTC
cdr3_length: 14
clone_size: -
j_call: TRBJ1-2
v_call: TRBV15
d_call: -

cdr3_aa: CASSPQTGEGYGYTF
cdr3_nt: TGTGCCAGCTCACCACAGACAGGGGAAGGCTATGGCTACACCTTC
cdr3_length: 15
clone_size: -
j_call: TRBJ1-2
v_call: TRBV18
d_call: TRBD1

cdr3_aa: CASSLNPNTEAFF
cdr3_nt: TGTGCCAGCAGCCTTAATCCGAACACTGAAGCTTTCTTT
cdr3_length: 13
clone_size: -
j_call: TRBJ1-1
v_call: TRBV5-8
d_call: -

cdr3_aa: CASSRPTSGGPQETQYF
cdr3_nt: TGTGCCAGCAGTCGTCCGACTAGCGGGGGCCCGCAAGAGACCCAGTACTTC
cdr3_length: 17
clone_size: -
j_call: TRBJ2-5
v_call: TRBV6-6
d_call: TRBD2

cdr3_aa: CASSLGQGTDTQYF
cdr3_nt: TGTGCCAGCAGCTTAGGTCAGGGGACAGATACGCAGTATTTT
cdr3_length: 14
clone_size: once
j_call: TRBJ2-3
v_call: TRBV11-1
d_call: -

cdr3_aa: CASSLMDSDTQYF
cdr3_nt: TGTGCCAGCAGCTTAATGGACTCAGATACGCAGTATTTT
cdr3_length: 13
clone_size: -
j_call: TRBJ2-3
v_call: TRBV7-3
d_call: -

cdr3_aa: CSVAGQGGTEAFF
cdr3_nt: TGCAGCGTTGCTGGACAGGGGGGGACTGAAGCTTTCTTT
cdr3_length: 13
clone_size: -
j_call: TRBJ1-1
v_call: TRBV29-1
d_call: TRBD1

cdr3_aa: CASRTVNTEAFF
cdr3_nt: TGTGCCAGCAGGACAGTTAACACTGAAGCTTTCTTT
cdr3_length: 12
clone_size: -
j_call: TRBJ1-1
v_call: TRBV6-5
d_call: -

cdr3_aa: CASSVQRANTGELFF
cdr3_nt: TGTGCCAGCAGTGTTCAGCGGGCGAACACCGGGGAGCTGTTTTTT
cdr3_length: 15
clone_size: -
j_call: TRBJ2-2
v_call: TRBV2
d_call: -

cdr3_aa: CATQLGAGPTDTQYF
cdr3_nt: TGCGCCACCCAGCTAGGGGCCGGTCCGACAGATACGCAGTATTTT
cdr3_length: 15
clone_size: -
j_call: TRBJ2-3
v_call: TRBV5-1
d_call: -

cdr3_aa: CASSLGEGGTYNSPLHF
cdr3_nt: TGTGCCAGCAGCTTAGGGGAGGGTGGCACCTATAATTCACCCCTCCACTTT
cdr3_length: 17
clone_size: -
j_call: TRBJ1-6
v_call: TRBV7-9
d_call: -

cdr3_aa: CASSQESSGPQETQYF
cdr3_nt: TGTGCCAGCAGCCAAGAATCTAGCGGGCCCCAAGAGACCCAGTACTTC
cdr3_length: 16
clone_size: once
j_call: TRBJ2-5
v_call: TRBV4-2
d_call: TRBD2

cdr3_aa: CASSPVSGDGGVAFF
cdr3_nt: TGTGCCAGCTCACCAGTGTCTGGGGACGGGGGTGTAGCTTTCTTT
cdr3_length: 15
clone_size: -
j_call: TRBJ1-1
v_call: TRBV18
d_call: -

cdr3_aa: CASSWGQDYGYTF
cdr3_nt: TGTGCCAGCAGCTGGGGACAGGACTATGGCTACACCTTC
cdr3_length: 13
clone_size: -
j_call: TRBJ1-2
v_call: TRBV5-4
d_call: TRBD1

cdr3_aa: CASSQHGTGNTEAFF
cdr3_nt: TGCGCCAGCAGCCAGCACGGGACAGGGAACACTGAAGCTTTCTTT
cdr3_length: 15
clone_size: -
j_call: TRBJ1-1
v_call: TRBV4-1
d_call: TRBD1

cdr3_aa: CAISRTGDDQPQHF
cdr3_nt: TGTGCCATCAGTAGGACAGGGGATGATCAGCCCCAGCATTTT
cdr3_length: 14
clone_size: -
j_call: TRBJ1-5
v_call: TRBV10-3
d_call: TRBD1

cdr3_aa: CASREPGLASNTGELFF
cdr3_nt: TGTGCCAGCAGGGAACCGGGACTAGCGTCGAACACCGGGGAGCTGTTTTTT
cdr3_length: 17
clone_size: -
j_call: TRBJ2-2
v_call: TRBV25-1
d_call: TRBD2

cdr3_aa: CSVAWLAGGNEQFF
cdr3_nt: TGCAGCGTTGCTTGGCTAGCGGGGGGGAATGAGCAGTTCTTC
cdr3_length: 14
clone_size: -
j_call: TRBJ2-1
v_call: TRBV29-1
d_call: TRBD2

cdr3_aa: CASSGGRGPNEQFF
cdr3_nt: TGTGCCAGCAGCGGGGGCAGGGGCCCCAATGAGCAGTTCTTC
cdr3_length: 14
clone_size: -
j_call: TRBJ2-1
v_call: TRBV9
d_call: -

cdr3_aa: CASSLPGQGSEAFF
cdr3_nt: TGTGCCAGCAGCTTACCGGGACAGGGCTCTGAAGCTTTCTTT
cdr3_length: 14
clone_size: -
j_call: TRBJ1-1
v_call: TRBV7-9
d_call: TRBD1

cdr3_aa: CASSPLSGTGGNQPQHF
cdr3_nt: TGCGCCAGCAGCCCCCTCTCCGGGACAGGGGGAAATCAGCCCCAGCATTTT
cdr3_length: 17
clone_size: -
j_call: TRBJ1-5
v_call: TRBV4-1
d_call: TRBD1

cdr3_aa: CAISESVGGGGTEAFF
cdr3_nt: TGTGCCATCAGTGAGTCGGTAGGAGGGGGGGGTACTGAAGCTTTCTTT
cdr3_length: 16
clone_size: once
j_call: TRBJ1-1
v_call: TRBV10-3
d_call: -

cdr3_aa: CATDGQGLRDEQFF
cdr3_nt: TGTGCCACTGACGGACAGGGGCTTAGGGATGAGCAGTTCTTC
cdr3_length: 14
clone_size: -
j_call: TRBJ2-1
v_call: TRBV2
d_call: TRBD1